The source of this T cell receptor beta chain is a study of blood T cell repertoires in COVID-19. At the level of the study: Specimens from acute and convalescent COVID-19 originated in the United States, Italy and Spain. Sample material is recorded as cDNA or gDNA derived from T cells, B-cell-depleted T cells, or PBMCs.

Original analysis: Estimates of nucleated cell counts were drawn from the amplification of reference gene primers. The method was immunoSEQ multiplex PCR; TCRdb's version includes in-frame clones alone and lacks a portion of them. Clonal size and the V and J genes are those of that table, whereas D and trimming came from the DNA. The sample yields about 190,000 clones, over 75% seen once. There are 15 residues in the CDR3. The germline gives CDR1 LNHNV, CDR2 YYDKDF (reference sequence). V lost 0 bases, J lost 10 bases, and 8 bases stayed unmatched. The origin of this receptor is a woman between 50 and 59 years old with acute or convalescent COVID-19. Sequencing used peripheral blood. The gene calls are TRBV15 and TRBJ1-1; the match to TRBD1 covers 10 bases. In nucleotides, the CDR3 is TGTGCCACCAGCAGAGATCCGGACAGGGGGTCGGTAGCTTTCTTT. This translates into CATSRDPDRGSVAFF. Using reference TRBV15 and TRBJ1-1 for the parts outside the CDR3, the full variable domain is DAMVIQNPRYQVTQFGKPVTLSCSQTLNHNVMYWYQQKSSQAPKLLFHYYDKDFNNEADTPDNFQSRRPNTSFCFLDIRSPGLGDTAMYLCATSRDPDRGSVAFFGQGTRLTVV.